This TCR beta chain comes out of a study of graft-versus-host responses after intestinal transplantation. The data were produced by immunoSEQ multiplex PCR, yet TCRdb's version contains in-frame clones alone and is incomplete. The data show about 70,000 clones, 90% seen once. With respect to this clone: The antigen is not known.

The CDR3 has 16 amino acids. This TCR derives from a human donor who received an intestinal transplant. This sequence joins TRBV21-1 and TRBJ1-5; the DNA was not used to check the table's D call, TRBD1. TRBV21-1 is shown as a pseudogene. The sample in question was unstimulated CD8+ T cells sorted from spleen or lymph node cells, obtained before intestinal transplant. The CDR3 nucleotides are TGTGCCAGCACCACCTCGGGGACACCACGTAATCAGCCCCAGCATTTT. This translates into CASTTSGTPRNQPQHF.